Presented here are 31 T cell receptor beta chains from one specimen sequenced in a study of T cell responses to AZD1222 COVID-19 vaccine. The protocol was immunoSEQ multiplex PCR, while the TCRdb copy is restricted to in-frame clones and leaves out a portion. Of 140,000 or so clones detected, about 91% appear once; the ten largest clones hold approximately 4.5%. Specimen: peripheral blood, collected on day 0 of AZD1222 vaccination. The receptors were gathered from an adult in good health.

Details on this clone: Other nucleotide sequences in the sample specify the same CDR3. The chain couples TRBV28 to TRBJ1-2, with 7 positions matching TRBD1. Germline loops: CDR1 MDHEN, CDR2 SYDVKM. V lost 6 bases and J lost 4; bases outside the gene matches: 2. The CDR3 is 12 amino acids. The CDR3 loop reads CASSRQGYGYTF. CDR3 nucleotide sequence: TGTGCCAGCAGCCGACAGGGCTATGGCTACACCTTC.

The chain employs TRBV6-4 and TRBJ2-6; a weak D match, TRBD1 (5 bases). Looked up from germline, CDR1 is MRHNA and CDR2 is SNTAGT. This CDR3 comprises 17 residues. Trimming removed 0 bases from V and 0 bases from J, with 9 bases in between. As DNA, the CDR3 is TGTGCCAGCAGTGACTCGAGGCAGGGCTCTGGGGCCAACGTCCTGACTTTC. Translating it yields CASSDSRQGSGANVLTF.

The rearrangement joins TRBV29-1 to TRBJ1-2; no clear D. The V end lost 7 bases, the J end lost 6 bases, and 15 bases lay between the germline ends. The CDR3 is 12 amino acids. Germline CDR1 and CDR2: SQVTM and ANQGSEA. The CDR3 sequence: CSAQKPRDGYTF. The CDR3 coding sequence is TGCAGCGCCCAAAAACCTCGGGATGGCTACACCTTC.

The rearrangement uses TRBV30 and TRBJ1-2; D is ambiguous. Trimming removed 8 bases from V and 8 bases from J, with 21 bases in between. There are 13 residues in the CDR3. CDR1 GTSNPN and CDR2 SVGIG come from the germline V gene (reference sequence). CDR3 bases: TGTGCCGGCAAGAGGGCTCAGGCAGGAGGCTACACCTTC. Translating gives CAGKRAQAGGYTF.

The chain employs TRBV7-2 and TRBJ1-2; D call uncertain. CDR1 is SGHTA, CDR2 FQGNSA, per germline. CDR3 length: 14 amino acids. V lost 5 bases to trimming and J lost 4 bases, with 14 bases between them. The CDR3 coding sequence is TGTGCCAGCAGCCCCACACAGAGTTTCTATGGCTACACCTTC. This sequence encodes CASSPTQSFYGYTF.

The chain uses TRBV4-2 and TRBJ1-4, with D perhaps TRBD1 (5 bases). Trimming took 0 bases from V and 7 from J, leaving 15 bases between them. This CDR3 region has 16 residues. Germline V lookup: CDR1 LGHNA, CDR2 YNFKEQ. The CDR3 here is CASSQEVRTMSEKLFF. In DNA, the CDR3 is TGTGCCAGCAGCCAAGAGGTACGGACAATGAGTGAAAAACTGTTTTTT.

This clone came up once. The chain uses TRBV29-1 and TRBJ1-2; a possible D gene is TRBD1 (5 bases). The CDR3 contains 11 residues. V dropped 3 bases and J dropped 4 bases, with 6 bases sitting between them. The germline V gene has CDR1 SQVTM and CDR2 ANQGSEA. CDR3 protein: CSVEGTYGYTF. The CDR3 nucleotides read TGCAGCGTTGAGGGGACCTATGGCTACACCTTC.

The rearrangement links TRBV3-1 (or the pseudogene TRBV3-2) to TRBJ2-2, with unresolved D. The CDR3 has 12 amino acids. CDR1 is LGHDT and CDR2 is YNNKEL in the germline V gene (reference sequence). The germline V and J ends were trimmed by 2 bases and 6 bases, with 4 bases remaining between them. The CDR3, as DNA: TGTGCCAGCAGCCAATATTCCGGGGAGCTGTTTTTT. This sequence encodes CASSQYSGELFF.

The chain uses TRBV25-1 and TRBJ2-7; D is unresolved. This CDR3 comprises 15 residues. Germline-derived CDR1 and CDR2 are MGHDK and SYGVNS. The ends were cut back, 5 bases at V and 0 bases at J, with 14 bases in the middle. CDR3 nucleotides: TGTGCCAGCAGTAACGACACCCCGAGCTCCTACGAGCAGTACTTC. Amino acid sequence: CASSNDTPSSYEQYF.

In this sample, this clone turned up once. The gene calls are TRBV6-6 and TRBJ2-7; perhaps TRBD2 as D (5 bases). Germline-derived CDR1 and CDR2 are MNHNY and SVGAGI (reference sequence). The CDR3 runs 16 residues. Trimming left V 7 bases short and J 0 bases short, with 19 bases between. CDR3 sequence: CASTSGRAASSYEQYF. The CDR3 coding sequence is TGTGCCAGCACCTCGGGAAGGGCGGCAAGCTCCTACGAGCAGTACTTC.

The CDR3 loop is CASSKLTVRGYGYTF. In DNA, the CDR3 is TGTGCCAGCAGCAAATTAACGGTCCGGGGCTATGGCTACACCTTC. The chain carries TRBV21-1 and TRBJ1-2. TRBV21-1 is annotated as a pseudogene. The CDR3 runs to 15 residues.

The chain links TRBV10-2 to TRBJ1-1; maybe TRBD1 (5 bases). CDR1 WSHSY and CDR2 SAAADI come from the germline V gene. Trimming cost V 5 bases and J 5 bases, with 15 bases left between them. CDR3 length: 14 residues. CDR3 nucleotides: TGCGCCAGCAGTTCCGGGAGGGGAGCAACTGAAGCTTTCTTT. It translates to CASSSGRGATEAFF.

V and J are TRBV30 and TRBJ1-2, with 7 bases lining up with TRBD1. Germline CDR1 GTSNPN, CDR2 SVGIG (reference sequence). The length of the CDR3 is 15 residues. Germline trimming cut 3 bases from V and 8 bases from J; bases unmatched to any gene: 15. CDR3 sequence: CAWSPLGLTGEGYTF. In DNA, the CDR3 is TGTGCCTGGAGCCCCCTCGGCCTCACAGGGGAAGGCTACACCTTC.

The chain carries TRBV27 and TRBJ2-5, with 11 nucleotides matching TRBD1. V was clipped by 6 bases and J by 5 bases; unmatched bases: 8. Germline lookup yields CDR1 MNHEY and CDR2 SMNVEV (reference sequence). CDR3 length equals 15 residues. The CDR3 region is CASRHGTGGMETQYF. CDR3 sequence (DNA): TGTGCCAGCAGACACGGGACAGGGGGGATGGAGACCCAGTACTTC.

The J gene is TRBJ2-7, the V gene TRBV19, with 11 bases lining up with TRBD1. The CDR3 covers 15 residues. Germline V gene data show CDR1 as LNHDA and CDR2 as SQIVND (reference sequence). With V trimmed by 7 bases and J by 4 bases, 9 bases remained unmatched. The CDR3 DNA follows: TGTGCCAGTACCGAAGCCGGGACAGGGGGTTACGAGCAGTACTTC. Protein sequence: CASTEAGTGGYEQYF.

This clone has a handful of counts. The chain has TRBV3-1 (or the pseudogene TRBV3-2) and TRBJ1-2; 8 bases line up with TRBD1. The germline CDR1 and CDR2 sequences are LGHDT and YNNKEL (reference sequence). The CDR3 has 17 residues. Unmatched junction bases numbered 15, after V lost 1 base and J lost 8 bases. The CDR3 spells CASSQVATDRGVGGYTF. CDR3 nucleotide sequence: TGTGCCAGCAGCCAAGTTGCCACCGACAGGGGAGTGGGAGGCTACACCTTC.

This clone was picked up a small number of times. The CDR3 reads CASSPGTAQETQYF. CDR3 DNA: TGCGCCAGCAGTCCCGGGACAGCGCAAGAGACCCAGTACTTC. V gene TRBV5-1 combines with J gene TRBJ2-5; the match to TRBD1 covers 7 bases. The V and J ends lost 5 bases and 2 bases, in that order; junction bases with no gene match: 6. This CDR3 is built from 14 residues. Germline CDR1 reads SGHRS; CDR2 reads YFSETQ.

Only one count was recorded for this clone. The chain combines TRBV27 with TRBJ1-6; possible D gene TRBD1, 5 bases. The CDR3 is made up of 12 amino acids. Trimming took off 2 bases at V and 9 bases at J, with 5 bases between the two ends. CDR1 and CDR2 (germline): MNHEY, SMNVEV (reference sequence). CDR3 sequence (DNA): TGTGCCAGCAGTTTACAGGGTTCACCCCTCCACTTT. Translating gives CASSLQGSPLHF.

The chain recombines TRBV29-1 with TRBJ2-1; D possibly corresponds to TRBD2 (5 bases). This CDR3 is 16 amino acids long. Trimming cost V 6 bases and J 0 bases, with 18 bases left between them. Germline V CDR1 and CDR2: SQVTM, ANQGSEA. The CDR3 sequence is CSVSYQSGSSYNEQFF. The CDR3, as DNA: TGCAGCGTCTCCTATCAGAGCGGTAGCTCCTACAATGAGCAGTTCTTC.

This chain links TRBV12-5 with TRBJ1-2; D gene unclear. The CDR3 consists of 11 residues. The V gene's germline CDR1 is LGHNT and CDR2 FRNRAP. Deletions cut 6 bases from V and 8 bases from J, with 10 bases between. The CDR3 DNA follows: TGTGCTAGTGGACTTGACCAAGGCTACACCTTC. It encodes CASGLDQGYTF. Using reference TRBV12-5 and TRBJ1-2 for the parts outside the CDR3, the full variable domain is DARVTQTPRHKVTEMGQEVTMRCQPILGHNTVFWYRQTMMQGLELLAYFRNRAPLDDSGMPKDRFSAEMPDATLATLKIQPSEPRDSAVYFCASGLDQGYTFGSGTRLTVV.

This clone is a singleton in its sample. The genes are TRBV21-1 and TRBJ2-6; TRBD1 was called by the table and not checked on the DNA. TRBV21-1 is a pseudogene. The CDR3 extends over 22 amino acids. CDR3 in DNA: TGTGCCAGCAGCAACGGGACAGGGGAGAACCTTAGGTCCCACTCTGGGGCCAACGTCCTGACTTTC. It translates to CASSNGTGENLRSHSGANVLTF.

This chain joins TRBV19 and TRBJ1-4; the D gene is possibly TRBD1 (5 bases). Between the trimmed V and J ends, which lost 8 bases and 3 bases, there was a span of 10 bases. The CDR3 has 13 residues. Looked up from germline, CDR1 is LNHDA and CDR2 is SQIVND (reference sequence). CDR3 region: CASQRGPNEKLFF. CDR3 bases: TGTGCCAGTCAGAGGGGACCTAATGAAAAACTGTTTTTT.

The chain has TRBV5-6 and TRBJ2-2; TRBD1 aligns across 9 bases. CDR3 length: 15 residues. Trimming at V came to 6 bases and at J to 3 bases, leaving 6 bases not matched to a gene. The germline V gene has CDR1 SGHDT and CDR2 YYEEEE. CDR3 bases: TGTGCCAGCACCGGGGGGACAGGGTACACCGGGGAGCTGTTTTTT. Protein product: CASTGGTGYTGELFF. The variable domain in full, completed from reference TRBV5-6 and TRBJ2-2, reads DAGVTQSPTHLIKTRGQQVTLRCSPKSGHDTVSWYQQALGQGPQFIFQYYEEEERQRGNFPDRFSGHQFPNYSSELNVNALLLGDSALYLCASTGGTGYTGELFFGEGSRLTVL.

There are a few counts of this clone. The rearrangement links TRBV2 to TRBJ1-2, with 7 bases matching TRBD1. CDR1 is SNHLY, CDR2 FYNNEI, per germline. The CDR3 consists of 15 residues. The trim removed 4 bases at V and 4 bases at J, leaving 9 bases unmatched. CDR3 nucleotides: TGTGCCAGCAGTGCTCAGGGGGAATTATTCTATGGCTACACCTTC. Translating it yields CASSAQGELFYGYTF.

The rearrangement links TRBV6-5 to TRBJ1-5, with D perhaps matching TRBD1 (6 bases). Germline values: CDR1 MNHEY, CDR2 SVGAGI. Trimming cost V 9 bases and J 6 bases, with 15 bases left between them. The CDR3 loop spans 13 amino acids. The CDR3 sequence is CASDGGESQPQHF. In DNA, the CDR3 is TGTGCCAGTGACGGGGGCGAGAGTCAGCCCCAGCATTTT.

Regarding this clone: Germline and junction disagree at one end, which may indicate a read error. This chain joins TRBV3-1 (or the pseudogene TRBV3-2) and TRBJ2-5; the match to TRBD2 covers 7 bases. The CDR3 is 13 residues long. Germline CDR1 is LGHDT and CDR2 is YNNKEL (reference sequence). CDR3 sequence: CASSHWGTAGRDF. In DNA, the CDR3 is TGTGCCAGCAGCCACTGGGGGACGGCAGGGAGGGACTTC.

The chain uses TRBV11-1 and TRBJ1-2, with D possibly being TRBD1 (5 bases). The CDR3 length is 16 residues. V gave up 5 bases and J gave up 3 bases, with 19 bases separating them. Germline V gene data show CDR1 as SGHAT and CDR2 as FQDESV (reference sequence). The CDR3 sequence: CASSPWGTRLDYGYTF. DNA for the CDR3: TGTGCCAGCAGCCCCTGGGGCACCCGTCTTGACTATGGCTACACCTTC.

The chain recombines TRBV6-6 with TRBJ2-5; D gene uncertain. Germline CDR1 MNHNY, CDR2 SVGAGI (reference sequence). V gave up 2 bases and J gave up 3 bases, with 7 bases separating them. The CDR3 totals 13 residues. The CDR3: CASSYRLEETQYF. For the CDR3, the DNA is TGTGCCAGCAGTTACAGGCTGGAAGAGACCCAGTACTTC.

In this sample, this clone turned up once. The V call is TRBV4-1, the J call TRBJ2-5; tentatively, D is TRBD2 (6 bases). V shed 4 bases and J shed 0 bases, with 12 bases lying between them. Germline CDR1 MGHRA, CDR2 YSYEKL. CDR3 length: 15 amino acids. The CDR3 protein is CASSPHPGDQETQYF. CDR3 coding DNA: TGCGCCAGCAGCCCCCATCCGGGGGACCAAGAGACCCAGTACTTC.

The chain carries TRBV21-1 and TRBJ1-4. TRBV21-1 is a pseudogene locus. The CDR3 spans 17 residues. The CDR3 protein is CASSKAGQPRANEKLFF. Here the CDR3 DNA reads TGTGCCAGCAGCAAAGCGGGGCAACCGAGGGCTAATGAAAAACTGTTTTTT.

The gene calls are TRBV9 and TRBJ1-2; D is possibly TRBD1 (6 bases). V lost 4 bases to trimming and J lost 3 bases, with 28 bases between them. The CDR3 is 19 residues long. From germline, CDR1 is SGDLS and CDR2 YYNGEE. The CDR3 reads CASSPRGGRVLSADYGYTF. The CDR3 DNA sequence: TGTGCCAGCAGCCCCCGCGGGGGCAGGGTCCTTTCGGCTGACTATGGCTACACCTTC. The whole variable domain, filled in from reference TRBV9 and TRBJ1-2, reads DSGVTQTPKHLITATGQRVTLRCSPRSGDLSVYWYQQSLDQGLQFLIQYYNGEERAKGNILERFSAQQFPDLHSELNLSSLELGDSALYFCASSPRGGRVLSADYGYTFGSGTRLTVV.